This entry lists 18 T cell receptor beta chains sequenced from one sample in a study of cytomegalovirus exposure and HLA in healthy donors. The PCR was carried out with 60 Vbeta primers and 13 Jbeta primers. Sequencing used immunoSEQ multiplex PCR; TCRdb keeps in-frame clones, though not all of them. The sample includes 150,000 to 200,000 clones, 65% to 85% seen only once; the top ten take 7%. The sample comprised PBMCs. The receptors originated from a woman in her twenties or thirties in good health and CMV-seropositive.

V usage is TRBV9 and J usage is TRBJ2-5; the match to TRBD2 covers 10 bases. This CDR3 contains 17 residues. Germline CDR1 and CDR2: SGDLS and YYNGEE. The V gene end was trimmed by 4 bases and the J gene end by 5 bases; junction bases not matched to a gene: 14. CDR3: CASSPRTATSGVETQYF. CDR3 DNA: TGTGCCAGCAGCCCCCGGACGGCAACTAGCGGGGTTGAGACCCAGTACTTC.

The rearrangement joins TRBV9 to TRBJ2-1; TRBD2 matches at 12 bases. Unmatched junction bases numbered 5, after V lost 3 bases and J lost 4 bases. Germline-derived CDR1 and CDR2 are SGDLS and YYNGEE. This CDR3 spans 16 amino acids. The CDR3 DNA follows: TGTGCCAGCAGCGCGTCTAGCGGGGGGGGTTACAATGAGCAGTTCTTC. Its translation: CASSASSGGGYNEQFF.

The chain joins TRBV4-1 to TRBJ2-7, with 10 bases matching TRBD2. CDR1 is MGHRA and CDR2 is YSYEKL in the germline V gene. V lost 0 bases and J lost 4; bases outside the gene matches: 3. The CDR3 length is 15 residues. The CDR3 bases are TGCGCCAGCAGCCAAGAGGAGCGGGGGGGTTACGAGCAGTACTTC. Amino acids: CASSQEERGGYEQYF.

The chain has TRBV7-2 and TRBJ2-1; 7 bases match TRBD1. The CDR3 covers 13 residues. J lost 15 bases, V lost 3 bases, and 11 bases had no gene match. Looked up from germline, CDR1 is SGHTA and CDR2 is FQGNSA. CDR3 sequence (DNA): TGTGCCAGCAGCTTCTTATACGGGGACAGTCGGTTCTTC. Translating it yields CASSFLYGDSRFF.

The genes are TRBV5-6 and TRBJ1-2; D possibly corresponds to TRBD1 (6 bases). From germline, CDR1 is SGHDT and CDR2 YYEEEE. V lost 2 bases and J lost 5, with 16 bases in between. This CDR3 spans 15 amino acids. The CDR3 spells CASSFGRGAGYGYTF. The CDR3 DNA reads as TGTGCCAGCAGCTTCGGGCGGGGGGCCGGGTATGGCTACACCTTC.

CDR3 residues: CAISEILLGVYGYTF. Here the CDR3 DNA reads TGTGCCATCAGTGAAATTCTTCTCGGGGTCTATGGCTACACCTTC. V is TRBV10-3 and J is TRBJ1-2; unclear D gene. Trimming cost V 3 bases and J 4 bases, with 15 bases left between them. There are 15 residues in the CDR3. The germline CDR1 and CDR2 sequences are ENHRY and SYGVKD.

The chain links TRBV7-7 to TRBJ2-5, with no clear D. The CDR3 contains 12 residues. CDR1 SSHAT and CDR2 FNYEAQ come from the germline V gene (reference sequence). The V end lost 8 bases, the J end lost 5 bases, and 12 bases lay between the germline ends. The CDR3: CASGGQTETQYF. CDR3 sequence (DNA): TGTGCCAGCGGCGGTCAAACTGAGACCCAGTACTTC.

The chain carries TRBV5-1 and TRBJ1-1; D might be TRBD1 (6 bases). The germline V gene has CDR1 SGHRS and CDR2 YFSETQ. The length of the CDR3 is 17 residues. Deletions cut 1 base from V and 0 bases from J, with 16 bases between. CDR3 region: CASSLYFWGRMNTEAFF. The CDR3 nucleotides are TGCGCCAGCAGCTTGTACTTCTGGGGGCGGATGAACACTGAAGCTTTCTTT.

V usage is TRBV27 and J usage is TRBJ1-1; D gene unclear. CDR1 and CDR2 (germline): MNHEY, SMNVEV (reference sequence). The CDR3 spans 16 residues. V dropped 5 bases and J dropped 0 bases, with 16 bases sitting between them. CDR3 nucleotides: TGTGCCAGCAGTCCGTCCGTGGGCCCTCTGAACACTGAAGCTTTCTTT. Translation gives CASSPSVGPLNTEAFF.

The chain has TRBV7-6 and TRBJ2-7; 10 nucleotides align to TRBD1. The CDR3 sequence is 14 residues long. Trimming at V came to 0 bases and at J to 6 bases, leaving 2 bases not matched to a gene. Germline CDR1 and CDR2: SGHVS and FNYEAQ. The CDR3 bases are TGTGCCAGCAGCTTAGCCGGGACAGGGGCCGAGCAGTACTTC. Its translation is CASSLAGTGAEQYF.

The rearrangement uses TRBV5-4 and TRBJ1-1, with D perhaps matching TRBD1 (6 bases). The germline V gene encodes CDR1 SGHNT and CDR2 YYREEE (reference sequence). Trimming took off 5 bases at V and 11 bases at J, with 16 bases between the two ends. CDR3 size: 12 residues. The CDR3: CASSQTGYSAFF. The CDR3 bases are TGTGCCAGCAGTCAAACAGGGTACTCGGCTTTCTTT.

V is TRBV12-5 and J is TRBJ1-1; TRBD1 aligns across 7 bases. The CDR3 has 16 amino acids. CDR1 LGHNT and CDR2 FRNRAP come from the germline V gene. V was clipped by 5 bases and J by 2 bases; unmatched bases: 11. The CDR3, as DNA: TGTGCTAGTGGTCTCCCCCCGGGGACAGCCAACACTGAAGCTTTCTTT. Translation: CASGLPPGTANTEAFF.

This clone has only one observation. The rearrangement uses TRBV4-3 and TRBJ2-5; no clear D. The germline V and J ends were trimmed by 0 bases and 11 bases, with 13 bases remaining between them. This CDR3 comprises 13 residues. The V gene's germline CDR1 is LGHNA and CDR2 YSLEER. The CDR3 DNA is TGCGCCAGCAGCCAAGATCGGCAGACATCGCAGTACTTC. Amino acid sequence: CASSQDRQTSQYF.

In DNA form, the CDR3 reads TGTGCCAGCAGCTTACTTAGCGACTCTGGAAACACCATATATTTT. Encoded protein: CASSLLSDSGNTIYF. The chain recombines TRBV7-9 with TRBJ1-3; D is ambiguous. This CDR3 spans 15 amino acids. Germline V CDR1 and CDR2: SEHNR, FQNEAQ (reference sequence). V lost 2 bases to trimming and J lost 0 bases, with 8 bases between them.

The chain couples TRBV4-1 to TRBJ1-3; D may be TRBD1 (5 bases). The germline V and J ends were trimmed by 0 bases and 5 bases, with 17 bases remaining between them. The germline gives CDR1 MGHRA, CDR2 YSYEKL. CDR3 length: 17 residues. The CDR3 DNA reads as TGCGCCAGCAGCCAAGATAGGGCAGGGTATCGTCGAAACACCATATATTTT. As protein: CASSQDRAGYRRNTIYF.

V is TRBV7-2 and J is TRBJ2-7, with D maybe TRBD1 (7 bases). Germline lookup yields CDR1 SGHTA and CDR2 FQGNSA. CDR3 length: 14 residues. V was clipped by 3 bases and J by 4 bases, with 13 bases between them. The CDR3 loop reads CASSLAGGLYEQYF. As DNA, the CDR3 is TGTGCCAGCAGCTTGGCAGGGGGACTTTACGAGCAGTACTTC.

V usage is TRBV5-1 and J usage is TRBJ2-3; 7 nucleotides agree with TRBD1. V shed 0 bases, J shed 3 bases, and the junction held 1 base outside the gene matches. CDR1 is SGHRS, CDR2 YFSETQ, per germline. There are 14 residues in the CDR3. For the CDR3, the DNA is TGCGCCAGCAGCTTGGGCAGGGGGACAGATACGCAGTATTTT. This translates into CASSLGRGTDTQYF.

This rearrangement joins TRBV5-6 to TRBJ2-1, with TRBD1 matching over 7 bases. J gave up 0 bases and V 4 bases, and 4 bases lay outside the gene matches. The CDR3 spans 15 residues. The germline V gene has CDR1 SGHDT and CDR2 YYEEEE. The CDR3 DNA reads TGTGCCAGCAGCCGGACAGGCTTCTCCTACAATGAGCAGTTCTTC. Translation gives CASSRTGFSYNEQFF. Full variable domain (remainder filled in from reference TRBV5-6 and TRBJ2-1): DAGVTQSPTHLIKTRGQQVTLRCSPKSGHDTVSWYQQALGQGPQFIFQYYEEEERQRGNFPDRFSGHQFPNYSSELNVNALLLGDSALYLCASSRTGFSYNEQFFGPGTRLTVL.